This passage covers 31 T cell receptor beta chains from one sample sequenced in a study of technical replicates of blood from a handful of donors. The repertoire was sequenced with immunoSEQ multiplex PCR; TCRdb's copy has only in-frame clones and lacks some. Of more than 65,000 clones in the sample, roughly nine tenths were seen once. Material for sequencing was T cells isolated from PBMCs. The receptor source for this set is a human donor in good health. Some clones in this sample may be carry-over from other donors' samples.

The CDR3 loop is CASSGTSGVYEQYF. As DNA, the CDR3 is TGTGCCAGCAGTGGGACTAGCGGGGTATACGAGCAGTACTTC. The gene calls are TRBV28 and TRBJ2-7, with 13 bases aligning to TRBD2. The J segment lost 4 bases and the V segment lost 5 bases, leaving 2 bases of the junction unmatched. The CDR3 covers 14 residues. From germline, CDR1 is MDHEN and CDR2 SYDVKM.

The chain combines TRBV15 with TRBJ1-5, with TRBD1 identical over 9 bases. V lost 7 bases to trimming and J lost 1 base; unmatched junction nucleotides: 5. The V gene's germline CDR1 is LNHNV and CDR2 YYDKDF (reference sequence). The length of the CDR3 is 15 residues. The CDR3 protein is CATNPGTGSNQPQHF. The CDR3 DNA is TGTGCCACCAACCCCGGGACAGGGAGCAATCAGCCCCAGCATTTT. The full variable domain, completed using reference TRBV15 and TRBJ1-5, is DAMVIQNPRYQVTQFGKPVTLSCSQTLNHNVMYWYQQKSSQAPKLLFHYYDKDFNNEADTPDNFQSRRPNTSFCFLDIRSPGLGDTAMYLCATNPGTGSNQPQHFGDGTRLSIL.

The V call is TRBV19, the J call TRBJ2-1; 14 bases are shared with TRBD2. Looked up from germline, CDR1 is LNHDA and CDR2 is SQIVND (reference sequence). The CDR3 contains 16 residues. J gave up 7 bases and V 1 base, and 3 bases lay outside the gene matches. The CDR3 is CASSIGLAGGPNEQFF. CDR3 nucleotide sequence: TGTGCCAGTAGTATAGGACTAGCGGGAGGGCCAAATGAGCAGTTCTTC.

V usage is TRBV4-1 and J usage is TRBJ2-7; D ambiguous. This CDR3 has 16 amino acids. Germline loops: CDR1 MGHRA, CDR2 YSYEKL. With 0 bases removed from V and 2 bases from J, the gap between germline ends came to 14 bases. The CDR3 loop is CASSQEMGKLAYEQYF. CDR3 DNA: TGCGCCAGCAGCCAAGAGATGGGTAAGCTAGCCTACGAGCAGTACTTC.

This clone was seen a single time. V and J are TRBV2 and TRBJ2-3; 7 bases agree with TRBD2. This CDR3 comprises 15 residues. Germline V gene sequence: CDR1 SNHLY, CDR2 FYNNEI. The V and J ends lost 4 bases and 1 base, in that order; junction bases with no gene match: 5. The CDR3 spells CASSGGTTGTDTQYF. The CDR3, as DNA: TGTGCCAGCAGTGGAGGGACTACTGGCACAGATACGCAGTATTTT. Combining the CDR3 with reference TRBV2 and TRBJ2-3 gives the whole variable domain EPEVTQTPSHQVTQMGQEVILRCVPISNHLYFYWYRQILGQKVEFLVSFYNNEISEKSEIFDDQFSVERPDGSNFTLKIRSTKLEDSAMYFCASSGGTTGTDTQYFGPGTRLTVL.

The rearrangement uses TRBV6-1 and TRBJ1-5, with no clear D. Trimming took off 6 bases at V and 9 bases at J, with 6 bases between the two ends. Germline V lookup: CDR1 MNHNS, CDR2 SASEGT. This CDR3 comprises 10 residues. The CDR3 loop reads CASSARPQHF. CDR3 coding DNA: TGTGCCAGCAGCGCTAGGCCCCAGCATTTT.

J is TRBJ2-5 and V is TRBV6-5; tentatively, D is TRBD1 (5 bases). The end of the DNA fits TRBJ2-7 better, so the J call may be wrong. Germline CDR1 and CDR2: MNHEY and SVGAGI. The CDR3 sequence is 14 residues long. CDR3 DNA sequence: TGTGCCAGCAGTTACTCCCGCAGGGTCTTCGAGCAGTACTTC. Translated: CASSYSRRVFEQYF.

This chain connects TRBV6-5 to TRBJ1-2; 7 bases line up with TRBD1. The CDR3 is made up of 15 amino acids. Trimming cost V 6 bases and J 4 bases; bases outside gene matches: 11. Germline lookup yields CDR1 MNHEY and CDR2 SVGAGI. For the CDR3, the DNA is TGTGCCAGCAGAACCCTTACAGGGGACGGCTATGGCTACACCTTC. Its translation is CASRTLTGDGYGYTF.

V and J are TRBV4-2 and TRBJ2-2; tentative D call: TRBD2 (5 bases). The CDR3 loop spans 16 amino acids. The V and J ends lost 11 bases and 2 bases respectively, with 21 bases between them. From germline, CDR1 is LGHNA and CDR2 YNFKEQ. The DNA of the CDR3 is TGTGCCGGCACGATGGGCACAGCGGCCAACACCGGGGAGCTGTTTTTT. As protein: CAGTMGTAANTGELFF.

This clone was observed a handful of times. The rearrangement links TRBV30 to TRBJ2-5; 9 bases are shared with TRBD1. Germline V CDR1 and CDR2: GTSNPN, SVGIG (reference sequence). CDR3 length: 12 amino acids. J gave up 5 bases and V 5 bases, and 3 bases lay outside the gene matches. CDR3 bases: TGTGCCTGGGGGACAGGGATGGAGACCCAGTACTTC. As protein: CAWGTGMETQYF.

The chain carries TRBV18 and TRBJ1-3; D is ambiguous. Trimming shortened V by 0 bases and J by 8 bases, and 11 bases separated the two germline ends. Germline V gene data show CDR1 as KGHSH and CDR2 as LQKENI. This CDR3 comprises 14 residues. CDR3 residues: CASSPPVGSDTIYF. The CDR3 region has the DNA TGTGCCAGCTCACCACCGGTCGGTTCGGACACCATATATTTT.

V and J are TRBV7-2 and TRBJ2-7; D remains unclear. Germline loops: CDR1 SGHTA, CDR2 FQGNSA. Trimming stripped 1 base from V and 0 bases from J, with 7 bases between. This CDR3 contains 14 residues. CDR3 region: CASSLGQFSYEQYF. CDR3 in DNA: TGTGCCAGCAGCTTAGGCCAGTTCTCCTACGAGCAGTACTTC.

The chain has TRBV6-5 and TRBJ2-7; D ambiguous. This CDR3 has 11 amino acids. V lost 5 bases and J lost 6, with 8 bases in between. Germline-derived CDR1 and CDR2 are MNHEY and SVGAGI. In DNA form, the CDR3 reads TGTGCCAGCAGTAAACGCGGCGAGCAGTACTTC. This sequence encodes CASSKRGEQYF.

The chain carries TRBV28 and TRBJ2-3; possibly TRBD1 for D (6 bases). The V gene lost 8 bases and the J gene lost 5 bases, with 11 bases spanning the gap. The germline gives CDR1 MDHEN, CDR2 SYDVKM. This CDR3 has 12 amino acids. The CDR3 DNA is TGTGCCAGCTACGTACAGGGAGATACGCAGTATTTT. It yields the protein CASYVQGDTQYF.

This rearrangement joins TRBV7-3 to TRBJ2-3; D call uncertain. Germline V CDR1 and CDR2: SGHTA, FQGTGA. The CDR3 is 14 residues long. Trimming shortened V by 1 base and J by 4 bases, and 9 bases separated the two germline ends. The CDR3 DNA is TGTGCCAGCAGCTTAAAACCATTAGCAGATACGCAGTATTTT. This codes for CASSLKPLADTQYF.

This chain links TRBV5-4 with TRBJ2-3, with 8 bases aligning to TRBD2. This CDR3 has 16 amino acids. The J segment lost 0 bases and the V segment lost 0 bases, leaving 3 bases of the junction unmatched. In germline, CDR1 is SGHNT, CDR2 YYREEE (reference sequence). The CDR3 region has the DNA TGTGCCAGCAGCTTGGCCCCTAGCGGGAGCACAGATACGCAGTATTTT. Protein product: CASSLAPSGSTDTQYF. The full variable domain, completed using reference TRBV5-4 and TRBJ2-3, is ETGVTQSPTHLIKTRGQQVTLRCSSQSGHNTVSWYQQALGQGPQFIFQYYREEENGRGNFPPRFSGLQFPNYSSELNVNALELDDSALYLCASSLAPSGSTDTQYFGPGTRLTVL.

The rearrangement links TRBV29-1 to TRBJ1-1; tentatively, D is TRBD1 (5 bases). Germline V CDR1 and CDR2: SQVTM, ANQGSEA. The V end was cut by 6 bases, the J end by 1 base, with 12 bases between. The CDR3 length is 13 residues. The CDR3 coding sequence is TGCAGCGTCAAACCCGGGGGGAACACTGAAGCTTTCTTT. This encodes CSVKPGGNTEAFF.

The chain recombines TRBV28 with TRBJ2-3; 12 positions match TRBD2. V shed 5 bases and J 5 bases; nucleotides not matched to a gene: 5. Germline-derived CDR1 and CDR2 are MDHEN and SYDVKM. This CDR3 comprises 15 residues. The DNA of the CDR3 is TGTGCCAGCAGTCCCCTAGCGGGGGGGGTAGATACGCAGTATTTT. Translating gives CASSPLAGGVDTQYF.

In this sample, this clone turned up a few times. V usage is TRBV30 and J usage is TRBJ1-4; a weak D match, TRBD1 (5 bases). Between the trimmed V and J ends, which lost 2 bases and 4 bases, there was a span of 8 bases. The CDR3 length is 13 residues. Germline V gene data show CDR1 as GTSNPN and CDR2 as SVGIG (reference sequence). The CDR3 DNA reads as TGTGCCTGGAGTAGGGGTGTTAATGAAAAACTGTTTTTT. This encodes CAWSRGVNEKLFF.

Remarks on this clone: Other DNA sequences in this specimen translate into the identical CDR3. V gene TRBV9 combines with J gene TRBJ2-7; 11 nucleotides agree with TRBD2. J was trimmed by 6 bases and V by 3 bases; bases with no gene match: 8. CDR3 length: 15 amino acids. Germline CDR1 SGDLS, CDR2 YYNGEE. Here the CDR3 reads CASSATSGSRGEQYF. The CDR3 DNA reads TGTGCCAGCAGCGCAACTAGCGGGAGTAGGGGCGAGCAGTACTTC.

In DNA, the CDR3 is TGCAGCGTAAAGACAGGGAGAAGTGAAAAACTGTTTTTT. The encoded protein is CSVKTGRSEKLFF. The gene calls are TRBV29-1 and TRBJ1-4; TRBD1 aligns across 7 bases. CDR1 is SQVTM, CDR2 ANQGSEA, per germline. With V trimmed by 6 bases and J by 7 bases, 8 bases remained unmatched. This CDR3 spans 13 amino acids.

The CDR3 spells CASSLETRGREKLFF. The CDR3, as DNA: TGCGCCAGCAGCTTGGAAACCAGGGGGCGGGAAAAACTGTTTTTT. The genes are TRBV5-1 and TRBJ1-4, with 8 bases aligning to TRBD1. CDR1 SGHRS and CDR2 YFSETQ come from the germline V gene. V dropped 0 bases and J dropped 8; count of bases not matched to a gene: 6. The CDR3 consists of 15 residues. Filled out from reference TRBV5-1 and TRBJ1-4, the complete variable domain reads KAGVTQTPRYLIKTRGQQVTLSCSPISGHRSVSWYQQTPGQGLQFLFEYFSETQRNKGNFPGRFSGRQFSNSRSEMNVSTLELGDSALYLCASSLETRGREKLFFGSGTQLSVL.

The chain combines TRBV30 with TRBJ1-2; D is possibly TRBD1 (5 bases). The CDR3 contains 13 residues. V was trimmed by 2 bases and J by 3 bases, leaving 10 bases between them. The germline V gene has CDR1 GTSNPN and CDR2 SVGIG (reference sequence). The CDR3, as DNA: TGTGCCTGGAGTCCACGGGGGTACTATGGCTACACCTTC. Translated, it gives CAWSPRGYYGYTF.

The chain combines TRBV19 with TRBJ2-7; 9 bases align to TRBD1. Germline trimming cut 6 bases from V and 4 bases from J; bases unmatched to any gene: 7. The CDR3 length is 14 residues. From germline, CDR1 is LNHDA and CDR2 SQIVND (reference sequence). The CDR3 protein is CASRKQGAGYEQYF. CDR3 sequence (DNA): TGTGCCAGTAGGAAACAGGGGGCGGGGTACGAGCAGTACTTC.

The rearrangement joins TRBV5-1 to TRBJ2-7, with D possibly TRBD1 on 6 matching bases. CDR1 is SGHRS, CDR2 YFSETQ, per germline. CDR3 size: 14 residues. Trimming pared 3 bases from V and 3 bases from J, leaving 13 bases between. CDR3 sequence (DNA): TGCGCCAGCAGCTCCGGGACATACAACTACGAGCAGTACTTC. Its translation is CASSSGTYNYEQYF. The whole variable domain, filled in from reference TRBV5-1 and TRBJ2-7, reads KAGVTQTPRYLIKTRGQQVTLSCSPISGHRSVSWYQQTPGQGLQFLFEYFSETQRNKGNFPGRFSGRQFSNSRSEMNVSTLELGDSALYLCASSSGTYNYEQYFGPGTRLTVT.

The CDR3 bases are TGTGCCAGCAGACTGGGGGGGGATACGCAGTATTTT. This translates into CASRLGGDTQYF. The chain joins TRBV7-9 to TRBJ2-3, with 7 bases identical to TRBD2. The germline gives CDR1 SEHNR, CDR2 FQNEAQ (reference sequence). There are 12 residues in the CDR3. J gave up 6 bases and V 6 bases, and 3 bases lay outside the gene matches.

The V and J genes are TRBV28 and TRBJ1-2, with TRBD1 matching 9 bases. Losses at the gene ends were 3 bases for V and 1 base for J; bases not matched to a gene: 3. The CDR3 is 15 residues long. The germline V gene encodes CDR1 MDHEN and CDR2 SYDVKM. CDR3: CASSLGQGINYGYTF. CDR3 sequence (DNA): TGTGCCAGCAGTTTGGGACAGGGTATTAACTATGGCTACACCTTC.

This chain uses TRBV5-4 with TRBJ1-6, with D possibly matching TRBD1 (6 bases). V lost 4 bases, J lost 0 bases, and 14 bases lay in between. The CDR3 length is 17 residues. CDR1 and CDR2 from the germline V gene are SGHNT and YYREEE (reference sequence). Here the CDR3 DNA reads TGTGCCAGCAGCCGGGACACAGGGAGCTCCTATAATTCACCCCTCCACTTT. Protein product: CASSRDTGSSYNSPLHF. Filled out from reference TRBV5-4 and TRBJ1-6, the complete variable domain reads ETGVTQSPTHLIKTRGQQVTLRCSSQSGHNTVSWYQQALGQGPQFIFQYYREEENGRGNFPPRFSGLQFPNYSSELNVNALELDDSALYLCASSRDTGSSYNSPLHFGNGTRLTVT.

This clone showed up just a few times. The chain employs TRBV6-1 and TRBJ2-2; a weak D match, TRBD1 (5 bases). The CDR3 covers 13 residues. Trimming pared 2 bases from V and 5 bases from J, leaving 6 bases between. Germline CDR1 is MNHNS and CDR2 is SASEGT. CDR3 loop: CASSEQGTGELFF. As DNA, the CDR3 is TGTGCCAGCAGTGAACAGGGAACCGGGGAGCTGTTTTTT.

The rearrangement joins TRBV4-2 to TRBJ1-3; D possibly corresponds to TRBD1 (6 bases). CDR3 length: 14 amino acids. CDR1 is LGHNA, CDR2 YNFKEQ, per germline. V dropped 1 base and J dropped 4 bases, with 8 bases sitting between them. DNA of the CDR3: TGTGCCAGCAGCCAAGGACAGGAGGGAAACACCATATATTTT. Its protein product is CASSQGQEGNTIYF.

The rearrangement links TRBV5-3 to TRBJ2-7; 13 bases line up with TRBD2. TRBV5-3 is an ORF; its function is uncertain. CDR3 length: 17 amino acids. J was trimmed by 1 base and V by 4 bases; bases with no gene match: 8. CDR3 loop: CARSTGLAGDLSYEQYF. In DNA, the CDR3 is TGTGCCAGAAGCACCGGACTAGCGGGGGACCTTTCCTACGAGCAGTACTTC.